The 31 T cell receptor beta chains given below trace back to one sample, sequenced in a study of Graves' ophthalmopathy and Graves' hyperthyroidism. As the template, RNA transcripts were used to amplify TCR beta CDR3 regions. HTBI-primed first-round RT-PCR preceded second-round multiplex PCR. TCRdb passed the multiplex PCR reads through MiXCR, listing each CDR3 protein once. The sample yields over 500,000 distinct CDR3 sequences, approximately 22% seen once. The sample comprised peripheral blood. All receptors derive from a woman in her late teens or twenties with stable Graves' hyperthyroidism. Some clones in this sample may be carry-over from other donors' samples.

This clonotype was counted ten times or more. V is TRBV28 and J is TRBJ1-2; D gene uncertain. The CDR3 spans 13 residues. V shed 9 bases and J shed 8 bases, with 19 bases lying between them. Germline-derived CDR1 and CDR2 are MDHEN and SYDVKM. CDR3 region: CASMDPMGGGYTF. The DNA for the CDR3 is TGTGCCAGTATGGACCCCATGGGAGGGGGCTACACCTTC.

Notes on this clonotype: A much larger clone sits a single nucleotide away, making a read error possible. The V and J genes are TRBV11-2 and TRBJ1-1; tentatively, D is TRBD1 (6 bases). This CDR3 contains 15 residues. CDR1 is SGHAT and CDR2 is FQNNGV in the germline V gene. CDR3 DNA sequence: TGTGCCAGCAGCCGAGCAGGGGTTGCGAACACTGAAGCTTGCTTT. This codes for CASSRAGVANTEACF.

This chain connects TRBV28 to TRBJ2-2; D remains unclear. Germline V gene sequence: CDR1 MDHEN, CDR2 SYDVKM. This CDR3 has 12 amino acids. The ends were cut back, 6 bases at V and 4 bases at J, with 6 bases in the middle. This chain's CDR3 is CASRRATGELFF. The CDR3 DNA is TGTGCCAGCAGAAGGGCCACCGGGGAGCTGTTTTTT.

This clonotype has ten or more counts. The gene calls are TRBV7-8 and TRBJ1-2; TRBD1 aligns across 7 bases. This CDR3 has 16 amino acids. Germline V CDR1 and CDR2: SGHVS, FQNEAQ. Trimming cost V 0 bases and J 0 bases; bases outside gene matches: 4. CDR3 region: CASSLAGTEANYGYTF. For the CDR3, the DNA is TGTGCCAGCAGCTTAGCTGGGACAGAAGCTAACTATGGCTACACCTTC.

This clonotype was counted ten times or more. The CDR3 nucleotides read TGTGCCAGCAGGGCCGGGACAACGAACACCGGGGAGCTGTTTTTT. Protein: CASRAGTTNTGELFF. The chain couples TRBV6-5 to TRBJ2-2, with a tentative D call TRBD1 (6 bases). This CDR3 has 15 amino acids. The V gene lost 6 bases and the J gene lost 0 bases, with 11 bases spanning the gap. The germline gives CDR1 MNHEY, CDR2 SVGAGI.

This clonotype appeared many times. The CDR3 protein is CASSFYDRGRQPQHF. In DNA form, the CDR3 reads TGTGCCAGCAGTTTCTACGACAGAGGAAGGCAGCCCCAGCATTTT. The rearrangement uses TRBV28 and TRBJ1-5; D is possibly TRBD1 (5 bases). Germline loops: CDR1 MDHEN, CDR2 SYDVKM. V lost 3 bases, J lost 7 bases, and 16 bases lay in between. The CDR3 extends over 15 amino acids.

CDR3 nucleotide sequence: TGCGCCAGCAGCCAGAGAGGGCCCCGCTATAGCAATCAGCCCCAGCATTTT. It specifies CASSQRGPRYSNQPQHF. The chain joins TRBV4-1 to TRBJ1-5, with D unresolved. Trimming pared 3 bases from V and 0 bases from J, leaving 15 bases between. The CDR3 is 17 amino acids. Per the germline V gene, CDR1 is MGHRA and CDR2 is YSYEKL.

This clonotype was seen many times. The CDR3 bases are TGCAGCGTTGAACGGCAGCTTGGAAACACCATATATTTT. Encoded protein: CSVERQLGNTIYF. This rearrangement joins TRBV29-1 to TRBJ1-3; D is ambiguous. CDR1 and CDR2 (germline): SQVTM, ANQGSEA. The V and J ends lost 2 bases and 3 bases respectively, with 8 bases between them. The CDR3 covers 13 residues.

The chain recombines TRBV30 with TRBJ2-5; tentatively, D is TRBD2 (5 bases). Trimming removed 7 bases at V and 5 bases at J, with 14 bases between. Germline CDR1 and CDR2: GTSNPN and SVGIG (reference sequence). This CDR3 spans 12 amino acids. The CDR3 DNA is TGTGCCTTACTCGACGGGATGGAGACCCAGTACTTC. Protein sequence: CALLDGMETQYF.

This clonotype was picked up a small number of times. V and J are TRBV4-3 and TRBJ2-7; D call uncertain. Germline loops: CDR1 LGHNA, CDR2 YSLEER. This CDR3 has 13 residues. V lost 1 base to trimming and J lost 2 bases, with 6 bases between them. The CDR3 DNA follows: TGCGCCAGCAGCCAAGGCAGAACCTACGAGCAGTACTTC. Translated, it gives CASSQGRTYEQYF.

V is TRBV7-2 and J is TRBJ1-5; D perhaps matches TRBD1 (5 bases). There are 15 residues in the CDR3. Trimming took 4 bases from V and 5 from J, leaving 15 bases between them. Per the germline V gene, CDR1 is SGHTA and CDR2 is FQGNSA. The CDR3 DNA follows: TGTGCCAGCAGCTCAAGCGGGGCCTTCGATCAGCCCCAGCATTTT. It translates to CASSSSGAFDQPQHF.

The gene calls are TRBV4-1 and TRBJ2-7; D may correspond to TRBD1 or TRBD2 (5 bases each). Germline V gene sequence: CDR1 MGHRA, CDR2 YSYEKL. Trimming stripped 3 bases from V and 9 bases from J, with 9 bases between. CDR3 length: 11 residues. CDR3 coding DNA: TGCGCCAGCAGCCACGGGACGGTGCAGTACTTC. The encoded protein is CASSHGTVQYF.

The J gene is TRBJ2-7, the V gene TRBV27, with D maybe TRBD1 (5 bases). The CDR3 runs 15 residues. Trimming pared 4 bases from V and 2 bases from J, leaving 15 bases between. Per germline, CDR1 MNHEY and CDR2 SMNVEV (reference sequence). The CDR3 nucleotides read TGTGCCAGCAGTTCCCGGGCAGCCAGGGCCTACGAGCAGTACTTC. Protein product: CASSSRAARAYEQYF.

This clonotype was recorded at least ten times. V is TRBV2 and J is TRBJ1-3; D gene ambiguous. V was shortened by 8 bases and J by 2 bases, with 22 bases between the two germline ends. The CDR3 contains 17 residues. The germline V gene encodes CDR1 SNHLY and CDR2 FYNNEI. In DNA, the CDR3 is TGTGCCAGCGAAGGAGGAGGACCCCGGAAGGCTGGAAACACCATATATTTT. It yields the protein CASEGGGPRKAGNTIYF.

This clonotype was counted at least ten times. The genes are TRBV20-1 and TRBJ1-1, with 9 bases lining up with TRBD1. The CDR3 contains 17 residues. J lost 0 bases, V lost 0 bases, and 8 bases had no gene match. The V gene's germline CDR1 is DFQATT and CDR2 SNEGSKA (reference sequence). Here the CDR3 DNA reads TGCAGTGCTAGAGATTCCGGGACAGGGAAAATGAACACTGAAGCTTTCTTT. Encoded protein: CSARDSGTGKMNTEAFF.

The CDR3 sequence is CSASGGALSYGYTF. In DNA, the CDR3 is TGCAGTGCTAGTGGAGGGGCACTCTCCTATGGCTACACCTTC. The rearrangement uses TRBV20-1 and TRBJ1-2; perhaps TRBD1 as D (5 bases). This CDR3 spans 14 amino acids. V gave up 3 bases and J gave up 4 bases, with 15 bases separating them. The germline V gene has CDR1 DFQATT and CDR2 SNEGSKA (reference sequence).

This clonotype is a singleton in its sample. CDR3: CSANRQGYTEAFF. The CDR3 DNA reads as TGCAGTGCCAACAGGCAAGGGTACACTGAAGCTTTCTTT. The chain has TRBV20-1 and TRBJ1-1; tentative D call: TRBD1 (5 bases). The germline V gene has CDR1 DFQATT and CDR2 SNEGSKA (reference sequence). The CDR3 runs to 13 residues. The V and J ends lost 6 bases and 3 bases respectively, with 14 bases between them.

This chain joins TRBV6-1 and TRBJ1-2; D is undetermined. The V end lost 7 bases, the J end lost 2 bases, and 23 bases lay between the germline ends. CDR1 and CDR2 from the germline V gene are MNHNS and SASEGT. The CDR3 has 17 residues. As DNA, the CDR3 is TGTGCCAGCACCACTCCCCTGGGATTACCTGGGAACTATGGCTACACCTTC. It specifies CASTTPLGLPGNYGYTF.

This clonotype was found many times. The chain links TRBV29-1 to TRBJ1-1; 7 bases map to TRBD1. In germline, CDR1 is SQVTM, CDR2 ANQGSEA. CDR3 size: 13 residues. Trimming cost V 6 bases and J 4 bases; bases outside gene matches: 8. CDR3 region: CSVNRGPGTEAFF. CDR3 bases: TGCAGCGTCAACAGGGGTCCGGGCACTGAAGCTTTCTTT. Full variable domain (rest looked up from reference TRBV29-1 and TRBJ1-1): SAVISQKPSRDICQRGTSLTIQCQVDSQVTMMFWYRQQPGQSLTLIATANQGSEATYESGFVIDKFPISRPNLTFSTLTVSNMSPEDSSIYLCSVNRGPGTEAFFGQGTRLTVV.

In this sample, this clonotype turned up many times. The J gene is TRBJ1-6, the V gene TRBV19; TRBD1 might be the D (6 bases). The CDR3 has 15 residues. V was clipped by 5 bases and J by 0 bases, with 8 bases between them. CDR1 LNHDA and CDR2 SQIVND come from the germline V gene (reference sequence). CDR3 coding DNA: TGTGCCAGTAGTGCGGGGGCCTCCTATAATTCACCCCTCCACTTT. Encoded protein: CASSAGASYNSPLHF.

In nucleotides, the CDR3 is TGTGCCAGCAGCTCCCCCGCGGGGGGCCGCTCCTACGAGCAGTACTTC. It yields the protein CASSSPAGGRSYEQYF. This chain connects TRBV11-2 to TRBJ2-7; TRBD2 matches at 8 bases. The V gene's germline CDR1 is SGHAT and CDR2 FQNNGV. V shed 4 bases and J 0 bases; nucleotides not matched to a gene: 8. This CDR3 is built from 16 residues.

DNA of the CDR3: TGTGCCAGCAGCCGGGTGGAAGAAGGTTCACCCCTCCACTTT. It translates to CASSRVEEGSPLHF. The chain links TRBV28 to TRBJ1-6, with no clear D. Between the trimmed V and J ends, which lost 6 bases and 9 bases, there was a span of 15 bases. The CDR3 length is 14 residues. Germline CDR1 and CDR2: MDHEN and SYDVKM.

This clonotype was detected ten times or more. CDR3 sequence reads: CASSQGPGTYEQYF. CDR3 nucleotides: TGTGCCAGCAGCCAAGGACCAGGGACCTACGAGCAGTACTTC. This sequence joins TRBV3-1 and TRBJ2-7; a weak D match, TRBD1 (5 bases). V was clipped by 1 base and J by 2 bases, with 9 bases between them. Germline V gene data show CDR1 as LGHDT and CDR2 as YNNKEL (reference sequence). The CDR3 loop spans 14 amino acids.

As to this clonotype: A read error may account for a junction end that differs from germline. The chain is built from TRBV12-3 or TRBV12-4 and TRBJ1-6, with D possibly TRBD1 on 6 matching bases. The CDR3 covers 16 residues. CDR3 bases: TGTGCCAGCAGTGAACGCAGGGGAGCGGGCAATTCACCGCTCCGCTTT. Translated, it gives CASSERRGAGNSPLRF.

This clonotype was recorded many times. The V gene is TRBV20-1, the J gene TRBJ1-1, with a tentative D call TRBD1 (5 bases). Germline loops: CDR1 DFQATT, CDR2 SNEGSKA (reference sequence). Deletions cut 3 bases from V and 4 bases from J, with 18 bases between. The CDR3 totals 15 residues. In DNA form, the CDR3 reads TGCAGTGCTAGTCGAGGAAGGGGTAAGGGCACTGAAGCTTTCTTT. Translated: CSASRGRGKGTEAFF.

The J gene is TRBJ2-6, the V gene TRBV3-1; either TRBD1 or TRBD2 may supply D (5 bases each). The germline gives CDR1 LGHDT, CDR2 YNNKEL (reference sequence). Trimming shortened V by 0 bases and J by 0 bases, and 15 bases separated the two germline ends. The length of the CDR3 is 19 residues. The CDR3, as DNA: TGTGCCAGCAGCCAAGATCAACAGCGAGGGGACTCTGGGGCCAACGTCCTGACTTTC. Translation gives CASSQDQQRGDSGANVLTF.

The sample holds many counts of this clonotype. The chain couples TRBV12-3 or TRBV12-4 to TRBJ1-2, with D possibly being TRBD1 (5 bases). The CDR3 has 14 residues. V lost 4 bases and J 4 bases, leaving 13 bases between the germline ends. The CDR3 sequence is CASSSIGDRYGYTF. The CDR3 DNA follows: TGTGCCAGCAGTTCAATCGGGGACCGCTATGGCTACACCTTC.

This clonotype was seen ten or more times. CDR3 sequence: CASSEQLNQPQHF. DNA of the CDR3: TGTGCCAGCAGTGAGCAGCTCAATCAGCCCCAGCATTTT. The chain combines TRBV12-3 or TRBV12-4 with TRBJ1-5, with D uncertain. V was cut by 5 bases and J by 3 bases, with 8 bases left in between. This CDR3 contains 13 residues.

This chain joins TRBV6-1 and TRBJ2-5; D might be TRBD2 (5 bases). V was shortened by 3 bases and J by 0 bases, with 11 bases between the two germline ends. Per germline, CDR1 MNHNS and CDR2 SASEGT. The CDR3 runs to 15 residues. The CDR3 nucleotides read TGTGCCAGCAGTGAGTTCGTGACTAACCAAGAGACCCAGTACTTC. Protein sequence: CASSEFVTNQETQYF.

In its sample, this clonotype was seen many times. J is TRBJ2-5 and V is TRBV6-2 or TRBV6-3; TRBD2 is a possible D gene (6 bases). CDR1 and CDR2 from the germline V gene are MNHEY and SVGEGT. The CDR3 runs to 14 residues. Trimming removed 2 bases from V and 2 bases from J, with 9 bases in between. CDR3 sequence reads: CASSYLAGQETQYF. Here the CDR3 DNA reads TGTGCCAGCAGTTACCTGGCGGGGCAAGAGACCCAGTACTTC.

This clonotype was detected many times. The chain carries TRBV20-1 and TRBJ1-2; D unclear. V was cut by 6 bases and J by 2 bases, with 10 bases left in between. CDR3 length: 12 residues. CDR1 is DFQATT and CDR2 is SNEGSKA in the germline V gene (reference sequence). The CDR3 reads CSANEGNYGYTF. CDR3 sequence (DNA): TGCAGTGCAAACGAGGGAAACTATGGCTACACCTTC.